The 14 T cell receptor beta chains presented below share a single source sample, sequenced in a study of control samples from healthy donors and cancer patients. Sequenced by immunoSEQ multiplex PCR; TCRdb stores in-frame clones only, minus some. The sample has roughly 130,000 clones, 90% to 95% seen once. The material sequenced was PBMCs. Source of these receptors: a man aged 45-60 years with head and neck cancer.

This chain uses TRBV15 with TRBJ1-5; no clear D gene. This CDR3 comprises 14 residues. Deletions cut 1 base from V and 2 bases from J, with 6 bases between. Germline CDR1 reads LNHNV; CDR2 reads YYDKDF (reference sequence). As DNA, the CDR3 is TGTGCCACCAGCAGAGCTGGGGGCAATCAGCCCCAGCATTTT. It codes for CATSRAGGNQPQHF.

As DNA, the CDR3 is TGTGCCATCAGTGAGTCGAGGGTGTCGGTCGACGAGCAGTACTTC. Amino acid sequence: CAISESRVSVDEQYF. The chain has TRBV10-3 and TRBJ2-7; D is possibly TRBD2 (5 bases). CDR1 and CDR2 (germline): ENHRY, SYGVKD. CDR3 length equals 15 residues. V lost 0 bases and J 5 bases, leaving 14 bases between the germline ends.

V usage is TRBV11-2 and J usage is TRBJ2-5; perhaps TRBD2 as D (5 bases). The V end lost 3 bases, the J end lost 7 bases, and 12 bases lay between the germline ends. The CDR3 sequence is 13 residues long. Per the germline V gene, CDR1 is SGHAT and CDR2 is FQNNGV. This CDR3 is CASSFDGVGTQYF. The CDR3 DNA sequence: TGTGCCAGCAGCTTCGACGGGGTCGGGACCCAGTACTTC.

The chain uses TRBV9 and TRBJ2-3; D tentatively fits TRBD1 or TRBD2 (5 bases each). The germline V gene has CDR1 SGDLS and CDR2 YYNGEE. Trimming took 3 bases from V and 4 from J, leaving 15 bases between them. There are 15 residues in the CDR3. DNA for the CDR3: TGTGCCAGCAGCGGGGACGCCCGTGTGGCAGATACGCAGTATTTT. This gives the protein CASSGDARVADTQYF. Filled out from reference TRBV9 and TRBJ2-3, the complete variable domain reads DSGVTQTPKHLITATGQRVTLRCSPRSGDLSVYWYQQSLDQGLQFLIQYYNGEERAKGNILERFSAQQFPDLHSELNLSSLELGDSALYFCASSGDARVADTQYFGPGTRLTVL.

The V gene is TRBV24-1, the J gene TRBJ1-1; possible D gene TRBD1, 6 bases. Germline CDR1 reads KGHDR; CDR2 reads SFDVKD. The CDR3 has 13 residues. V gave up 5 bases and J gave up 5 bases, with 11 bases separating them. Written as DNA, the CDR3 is TGTGCCACCAGTGCCAGGGGAGGAACTGAAGCTTTCTTT. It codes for CATSARGGTEAFF.

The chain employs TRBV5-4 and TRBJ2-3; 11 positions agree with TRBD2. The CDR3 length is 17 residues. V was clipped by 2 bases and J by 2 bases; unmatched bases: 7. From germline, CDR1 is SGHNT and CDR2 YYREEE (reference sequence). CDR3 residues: CASSFGTSGIITDTQYF. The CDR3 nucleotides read TGTGCCAGCAGCTTCGGGACTAGCGGCATAATCACAGATACGCAGTATTTT.

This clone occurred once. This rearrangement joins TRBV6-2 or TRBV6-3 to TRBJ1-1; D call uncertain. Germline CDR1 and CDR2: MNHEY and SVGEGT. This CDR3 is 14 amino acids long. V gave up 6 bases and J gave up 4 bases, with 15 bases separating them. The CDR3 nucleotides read TGTGCCAGCAGCCCCACCGCTAAGATCACTGAAGCTTTCTTT. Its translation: CASSPTAKITEAFF.

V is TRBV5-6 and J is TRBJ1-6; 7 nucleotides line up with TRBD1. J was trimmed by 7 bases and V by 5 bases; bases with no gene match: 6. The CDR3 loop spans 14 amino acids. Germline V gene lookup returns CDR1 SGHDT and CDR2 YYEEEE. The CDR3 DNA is TGTGCCAGCAGGTACCGGGACAGAAATTCACCCCTCCACTTT. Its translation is CASRYRDRNSPLHF.

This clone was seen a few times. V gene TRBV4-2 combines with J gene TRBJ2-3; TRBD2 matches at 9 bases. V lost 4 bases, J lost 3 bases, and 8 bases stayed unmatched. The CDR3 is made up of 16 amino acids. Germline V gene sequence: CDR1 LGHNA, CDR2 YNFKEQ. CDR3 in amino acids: CASSPYRAGGTDTQYF. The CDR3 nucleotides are TGTGCCAGCAGCCCCTATCGGGCGGGGGGGACAGATACGCAGTATTTT.

This CDR3 reads CASSQDPTPSGNTIYF. The CDR3 nucleotides are TGCGCCAGCAGCCAAGATCCGACCCCCTCTGGAAACACCATATATTTT. The rearrangement joins TRBV4-1 to TRBJ1-3; D uncertain. The length of the CDR3 is 16 residues. Trimming stripped 0 bases from V and 0 bases from J, with 9 bases between. Germline CDR1 is MGHRA and CDR2 is YSYEKL.

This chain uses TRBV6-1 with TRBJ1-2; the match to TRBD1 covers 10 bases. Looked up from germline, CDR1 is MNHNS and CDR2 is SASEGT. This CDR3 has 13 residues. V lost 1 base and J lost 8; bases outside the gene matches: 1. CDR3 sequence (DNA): TGTGCCAGCAGTGAAGGGGACAGGGGAGGCTACACCTTC. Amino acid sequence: CASSEGDRGGYTF.

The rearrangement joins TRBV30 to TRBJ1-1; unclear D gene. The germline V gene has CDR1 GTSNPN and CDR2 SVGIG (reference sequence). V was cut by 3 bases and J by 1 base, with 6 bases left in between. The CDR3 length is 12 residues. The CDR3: CAWRYGNTEAFF. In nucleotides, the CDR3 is TGTGCCTGGAGGTACGGGAACACTGAAGCTTTCTTT.

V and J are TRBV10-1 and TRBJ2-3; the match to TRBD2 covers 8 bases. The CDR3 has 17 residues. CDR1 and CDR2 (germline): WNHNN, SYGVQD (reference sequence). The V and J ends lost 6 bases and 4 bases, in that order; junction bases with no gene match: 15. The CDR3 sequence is CASSLGASGLGADTQYF. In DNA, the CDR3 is TGCGCCAGCAGCCTGGGAGCTAGCGGGCTAGGGGCAGATACGCAGTATTTT.

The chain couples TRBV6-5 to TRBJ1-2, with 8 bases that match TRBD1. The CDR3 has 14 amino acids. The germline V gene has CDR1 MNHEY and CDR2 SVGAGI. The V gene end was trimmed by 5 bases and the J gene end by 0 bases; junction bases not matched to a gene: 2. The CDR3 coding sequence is TGTGCCAGCAGTCGGGGACAGGCTAACTATGGCTACACCTTC. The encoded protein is CASSRGQANYGYTF.